Below are 16 T cell receptor beta chains sequenced from a single sample in a study of regulatory dendritic cells for organ transplantation. These TCRs' antigens remain unknown. Sorted T cells were CFSE-labeled and cultured less than 6 days with allogeneic regulatory or mature dendritic cells at 1:10. TCRdb keeps only in-frame clones here, not all; method: immunoSEQ multiplex PCR. The table records more than 9,500 clones, under 90% of them present only once. The sequencing sample was made of naive CD8+ T cells from blood cultured with regulatory dendritic cells. The subset was: CD45RA+ naive T cells. The origin of the receptors is a human donor in good health.

DNA for the CDR3: TGTGCCAGCAGGGGCTACCAAGAGACCCAGTACTTC. Translation gives CASRGYQETQYF. The chain employs TRBV4-2 and TRBJ2-5, with D unresolved. This CDR3 is 12 amino acids long. Germline V gives CDR1 LGHNA, CDR2 YNFKEQ. Trimming took 6 bases from V and 0 from J, leaving 5 bases between them.

The gene calls are TRBV7-3 and TRBJ2-1; D unclear. The germline V gene encodes CDR1 SGHTA and CDR2 FQGTGA. The CDR3 has 15 amino acids. V was clipped by 2 bases and J by 0 bases, with 8 bases between them. CDR3 region: CASSLAVSSYNEQFF. The CDR3 DNA sequence: TGTGCCAGCAGCTTAGCGGTGAGCTCCTACAATGAGCAGTTCTTC.

The rearrangement joins TRBV7-6 to TRBJ2-1; D call uncertain. Trimming pared 3 bases from V and 8 bases from J, leaving 20 bases between. The germline V gene has CDR1 SGHVS and CDR2 FNYEAQ. There are 16 residues in the CDR3. The CDR3 here is CASSFRMVVRGDEQFF. The CDR3, as DNA: TGTGCCAGCAGCTTTAGGATGGTGGTAAGAGGCGATGAGCAGTTCTTC. Using reference TRBV7-6 and TRBJ2-1 for the parts outside the CDR3, the full variable domain is GAGVSQSPRYKVTKRGQDVALRCDPISGHVSLYWYRQALGQGPEFLTYFNYEAQQDKSGLPNDRFSAERPEGSISTLTIQRTEQRDSAMYRCASSFRMVVRGDEQFFGPGTRLTVL.

The rearrangement joins TRBV9 to TRBJ2-1; TRBD1 matches at 7 bases. The CDR3 length is 15 residues. V trimming: 3 bases; J trimming: 5 bases; junction bases outside the gene matches: 8. CDR1 SGDLS and CDR2 YYNGEE come from the germline V gene. The CDR3 region is CASSANRGPHNEQFF. CDR3 DNA sequence: TGTGCCAGCAGCGCAAACAGGGGCCCTCACAATGAGCAGTTCTTC.

CDR3 DNA sequence: TGTGCCAGCAGTTACTCGGGCAGGGGCGAGCAGTACTTC. It is translated as CASSYSGRGEQYF. The chain links TRBV6-5 to TRBJ2-7; tentatively, D is TRBD1 (6 bases). The CDR3 is 13 residues long. Germline CDR1 reads MNHEY; CDR2 reads SVGAGI. V lost 0 bases, J lost 6 bases, and 9 bases lay in between.

V gene TRBV4-3 combines with J gene TRBJ2-7, with D hard to call. In germline, CDR1 is LGHNA, CDR2 YSLEER. V was pared by 0 bases and J by 3 bases, with 6 bases between. The CDR3 is 13 residues long. The DNA for the CDR3 is TGCGCCAGCAGCCAAGAGGCCAACTACGAGCAGTACTTC. Amino acid sequence: CASSQEANYEQYF.

The V call is TRBV7-6, the J call TRBJ2-3; no clear D. Looked up from germline, CDR1 is SGHVS and CDR2 is FNYEAQ. CDR3 length: 13 residues. Between the trimmed V and J ends, which lost 0 bases and 2 bases, there was a span of 3 bases. The CDR3 is CASSLANTDTQYF. The CDR3 DNA reads TGTGCCAGCAGCTTAGCGAACACAGATACGCAGTATTTT.

V is TRBV19 and J is TRBJ1-2, with D possibly TRBD1 on 5 matching bases. This CDR3 spans 14 amino acids. V was clipped by 5 bases and J by 5 bases, with 15 bases between them. Germline CDR1 and CDR2: LNHDA and SQIVND (reference sequence). The CDR3 DNA sequence: TGTGCCAGTAGTTGGTCGGGGGAAGGGTATGGCTACACCTTC. The encoded protein is CASSWSGEGYGYTF.

CDR3 protein: CAIGLRQPFF. DNA for the CDR3: TGTGCCATCGGCCTGCGCCAGCCGTTCTTC. V is TRBV27 and J is TRBJ2-1; D gene unclear. The CDR3 loop spans 10 amino acids. Germline-derived CDR1 and CDR2 are MNHEY and SMNVEV (reference sequence). V was cut by 10 bases and J by 15 bases, with 16 bases left in between.

This clone was counted between two and nine times. The V gene is TRBV29-1, the J gene TRBJ1-1; D is undetermined. The CDR3 sequence is 10 residues long. V was clipped by 1 base and J by 6 bases, with 3 bases between them. CDR1 and CDR2 (germline): SQVTM, ANQGSEA. In nucleotides, the CDR3 is TGCAGCGTTGAAGGGCCTGAAGCTTTCTTT. This translates into CSVEGPEAFF.

This clone was recorded only once. Here the CDR3 DNA reads TGCGCCAGCAGCCAAGAACCGACCGGGACAGGGAATTACAATGAGCAGTTCTTC. Encoded protein: CASSQEPTGTGNYNEQFF. The rearrangement links TRBV4-3 to TRBJ2-1, with 9 bases matching TRBD1. Trimming took 0 bases from V and 4 from J; bases not matched to a gene: 10. The germline V gene has CDR1 LGHNA and CDR2 YSLEER. This CDR3 has 18 residues.

The V call is TRBV4-2, the J call TRBJ2-5; D tentatively fits TRBD1 or TRBD2 (5 bases each). CDR1 and CDR2 from the germline V gene are LGHNA and YNFKEQ. This CDR3 is built from 17 residues. V shed 1 base and J shed 2 bases, with 17 bases lying between them. CDR3 sequence reads: CASSQVFAGTGQETQYF. As DNA, the CDR3 is TGTGCCAGCAGCCAAGTCTTTGCCGGGACGGGACAAGAGACCCAGTACTTC.

This clone was detected only a few times. The chain recombines TRBV5-8 with TRBJ1-1, with 7 bases aligning to TRBD1. This CDR3 is built from 14 residues. Germline assignment: CDR1 SGHTS and CDR2 YDEGEE. The trim removed 0 bases at V and 10 bases at J, leaving 9 bases unmatched. This CDR3 reads CASSLAPGTGVAFF. CDR3 DNA: TGTGCCAGCAGCTTGGCCCCAGGCACAGGGGTAGCTTTCTTT. The full variable domain, in which reference TRBV5-8 and TRBJ1-1 provide the parts outside the CDR3, is EAGVTQSPTHLIKTRGQQATLRCSPISGHTSVYWYQQALGLGLQFLLWYDEGEERNRGNFPPRFSGRQFPNYSSELNVNALELEDSALYLCASSLAPGTGVAFFGQGTRLTVV.

The CDR3 bases are TGTGCCAGCAGCTTGGCCGGGGAGAACACTGAAGCTTTCTTT. It translates to CASSLAGENTEAFF. The V and J genes are TRBV5-6 and TRBJ1-1; D remains unclear. The V and J ends lost 0 bases and 1 base respectively, with 7 bases between them. The germline V gene has CDR1 SGHDT and CDR2 YYEEEE. This CDR3 has 14 residues.

This clone appeared once. The chain uses TRBV4-1 and TRBJ1-2; a weak D match, TRBD1 (5 bases). The germline CDR1 and CDR2 sequences are MGHRA and YSYEKL. Trimming stripped 0 bases from V and 5 bases from J, with 16 bases between. The CDR3 spans 16 residues. For the CDR3, the DNA is TGCGCCAGCAGCCAAGATGGGGACCTCCCCCTTTATGGCTACACCTTC. It specifies CASSQDGDLPLYGYTF.

This clone has just one count. The V and J genes are TRBV25-1 and TRBJ1-6; D may be TRBD1 (6 bases). The germline V gene has CDR1 MGHDK and CDR2 SYGVNS. The CDR3 sequence is 12 residues long. The CDR3 sequence: CGAGASNSPLHF. In nucleotides, the CDR3 is TGTGGGGCAGGGGCCAGTAATTCACCCCTCCACTTT. Drawing the rest from reference TRBV25-1 and TRBJ1-6, the complete variable domain is EADIYQTPRYLVIGTGKKITLECSQTMGHDKMYWYQQDPGMELHLIHYSYGVNSTEKGDLSSESTVSRIRTEHFPLTLESARPSHTSQYLCGAGASNSPLHFGNGTRLTVT.